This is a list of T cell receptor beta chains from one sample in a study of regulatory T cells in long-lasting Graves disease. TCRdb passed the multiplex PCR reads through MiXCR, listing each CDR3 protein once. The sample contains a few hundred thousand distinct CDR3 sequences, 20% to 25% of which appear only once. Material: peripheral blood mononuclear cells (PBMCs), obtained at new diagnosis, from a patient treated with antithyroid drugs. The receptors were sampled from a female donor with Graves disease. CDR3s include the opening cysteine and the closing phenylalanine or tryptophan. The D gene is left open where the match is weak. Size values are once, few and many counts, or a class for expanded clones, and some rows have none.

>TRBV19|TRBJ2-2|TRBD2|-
TGTGCCAGTAGACACCCGGGACTAGCGGTGCCCGGGGAGCTGTTTTTT
CASRHPGLAVPGELFF
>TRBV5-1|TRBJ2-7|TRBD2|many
TGCGCCAGCAGCTTGGCCGGGAGGACCTACGAGCAGTACTTC
CASSLAGRTYEQYF
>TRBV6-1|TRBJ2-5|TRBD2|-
TGTGCCAGCAGTTACCAGCTAGCGGGGGGGCTACGAACCGGGGAGACCCAGTACTTC
CASSYQLAGGLRTGETQYF
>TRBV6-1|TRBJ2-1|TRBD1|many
TGTGCCAGCAGTAAAGGACAGGGGATACGTGAGCAGTTCTTC
CASSKGQGIREQFF
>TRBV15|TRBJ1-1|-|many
TGTGCCACCAGCAGAGACAGCCTAATGAACACTGAAGCTTTCTTT
CATSRDSLMNTEAFF
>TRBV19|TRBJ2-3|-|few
TGTGCCAGTAGCCGCAGGTTCGCAGATACGCAGTATTTT
CASSRRFADTQYF
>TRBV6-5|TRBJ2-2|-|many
TGTGCCAGCAGTTACTTGAGTGGAAACACCGGGGAGCTGTTTTTT
CASSYLSGNTGELFF
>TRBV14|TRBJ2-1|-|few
TGTGCCAGCAGCCAGCGAACCGGACTAAACAATGAGCAGTTCTTC
CASSQRTGLNNEQFF
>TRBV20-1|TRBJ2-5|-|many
TGCAGTGCTAGAGATACCCAGGGAGGCCGAGAGACCCAGTACTTC
CSARDTQGGRETQYF
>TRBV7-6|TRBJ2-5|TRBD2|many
TGTGCCGGCAGCTTACTAGCGGGAGGACAAGAGACCCAGTACTTC
CAGSLLAGGQETQYF
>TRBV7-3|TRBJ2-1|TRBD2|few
TGTGCCAGCAGCAGCGGGGGGCACAATGAGCAGTTCTTC
CASSSGGHNEQFF
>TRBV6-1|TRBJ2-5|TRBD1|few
TGTGCCAGCAGAGAATACAGGGGATTTGAGACCCAGTACTTC
CASREYRGFETQYF
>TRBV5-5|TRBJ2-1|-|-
TGTGCCAGCAGCTTGAGTCGCTATGAGCAGTTCTTC
CASSLSRYEQFF
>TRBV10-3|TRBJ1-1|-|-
TGTGCCATCAGTGAGCGGAGGGAAGACACTGAAGCTTTCTTT
CAISERREDTEAFF
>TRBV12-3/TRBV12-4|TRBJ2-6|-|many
TGTGCCAGCAGTTGGGGGCCTGGGGCCAACGTCCTGACTTTC
CASSWGPGANVLTF
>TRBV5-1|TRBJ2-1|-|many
TGCGCCAGCAGCTTGGTTGATCCAGCTTACAATGAGCAGTTCTTC
CASSLVDPAYNEQFF
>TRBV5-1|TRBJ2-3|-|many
TGCGCCAGCAACTTGGAGGTGGGAAGCACAGATACGCAGTATTTT
CASNLEVGSTDTQYF
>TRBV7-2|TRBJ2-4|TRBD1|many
TGTGCCAGCAGCGGGGACAGGGGGCTTGGAAACATTCAGTACTTC
CASSGDRGLGNIQYF
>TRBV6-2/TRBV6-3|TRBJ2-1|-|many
TGTGCCAGCAGTTTGGAGGGAGCTTCCTACAATGAGCAGTTCTTC
CASSLEGASYNEQFF
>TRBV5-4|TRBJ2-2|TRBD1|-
TGTGCCAGCATCGCGAATAGAGACAGGGTTAACACCGGGGAGCTGTTTTTT
CASIANRDRVNTGELFF
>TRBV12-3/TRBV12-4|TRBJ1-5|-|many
TGTGCCAGCAGTTTCGGGGGGAGGAATCAGCCCCAGCATTTT
CASSFGGRNQPQHF
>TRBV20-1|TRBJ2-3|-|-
TGCAGTGCTAGAAATCAGCTGGGCCATTCTAGCACAGATACGCAGTATTTT
CSARNQLGHSSTDTQYF
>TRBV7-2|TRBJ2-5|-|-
TGTGCCAGCAGCTTAGAGCAGGGTCAAGGAGAGACCCAGTACTTC
CASSLEQGQGETQYF
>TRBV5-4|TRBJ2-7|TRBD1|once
TGTGCCAGCAGCCAGGGGTCAGGACAGGGCAACGACGAGCAGTACTTC
CASSQGSGQGNDEQYF
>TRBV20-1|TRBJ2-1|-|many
TGCAGTGCTCGCGAGACTAGGTTGAGTGAGCAGTTCTTC
CSARETRLSEQFF
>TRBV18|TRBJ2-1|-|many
TGTGCCAGCTCACAAACTATCGGTGAGCAGTTCTTC
CASSQTIGEQFF
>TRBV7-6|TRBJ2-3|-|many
TGTGCCAGCAGCCCGAGGCGGGAAGGACAAGATACGCAGTATTTT
CASSPRREGQDTQYF
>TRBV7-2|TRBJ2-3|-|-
TGTGCCAGCAGTGCCGGGACGTTGAGGGATACGCAGTATTTT
CASSAGTLRDTQYF
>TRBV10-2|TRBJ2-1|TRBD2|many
TGCGCCAGCAGTGGGTCCGGGAGGGTGTCTGAGCAGTTCTTC
CASSGSGRVSEQFF
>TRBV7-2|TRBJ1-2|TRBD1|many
TGTGCCAGCAGCGTGACAGGGGAGCATGGCTACACCTTC
CASSVTGEHGYTF
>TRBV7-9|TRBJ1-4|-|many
TGTGCCAGCAGCTTAGATCCCGGGACAGAAAAACTGTTTTTT
CASSLDPGTEKLFF
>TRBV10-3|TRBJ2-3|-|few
TGTGCCACGGGGACGCGCGGGGCAGATACGCAGTATTTT
CATGTRGADTQYF
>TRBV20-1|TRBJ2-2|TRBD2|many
TGCAGTGCTAGACCCAGCGGGGGGTCCGGGGAGCTGTTTTTT
CSARPSGGSGELFF
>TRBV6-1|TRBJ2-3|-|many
TGTGCCAGCAGTGAAGTTGCAGATACGCAGTATTTT
CASSEVADTQYF
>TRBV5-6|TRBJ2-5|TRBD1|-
TGTGCCAGCAGCTTGGATCTGGGACAGCAAGAGACCCAGTACTTC
CASSLDLGQQETQYF
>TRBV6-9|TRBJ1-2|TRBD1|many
TGTGCCAGCAGTTACTCCCGAGGGGGCTTAAACTATGGCTACACCTTC
CASSYSRGGLNYGYTF
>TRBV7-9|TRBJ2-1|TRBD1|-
TGTGCCAGCAGCTTAGTACAGGGGGCGGGTAATGAGCAGTTCTTC
CASSLVQGAGNEQFF
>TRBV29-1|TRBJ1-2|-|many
TGCAGCGTTGAGGTCGGGGGAAGGGGAGGCTACACCTTC
CSVEVGGRGGYTF
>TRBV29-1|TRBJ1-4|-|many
TGCAGCGCCGCCGGGTTTGCAACTAATGAAAAACTGTTTTTT
CSAAGFATNEKLFF
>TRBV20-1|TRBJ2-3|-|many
TGCAGTGCTCTACCTGGGCCCACAGATACGCAGTATTTT
CSALPGPTDTQYF
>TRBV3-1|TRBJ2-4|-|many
TGTGCCAGCAGCCAAGAAGGATGGGGTTCGGGAAACATTCAGTACTTC
CASSQEGWGSGNIQYF